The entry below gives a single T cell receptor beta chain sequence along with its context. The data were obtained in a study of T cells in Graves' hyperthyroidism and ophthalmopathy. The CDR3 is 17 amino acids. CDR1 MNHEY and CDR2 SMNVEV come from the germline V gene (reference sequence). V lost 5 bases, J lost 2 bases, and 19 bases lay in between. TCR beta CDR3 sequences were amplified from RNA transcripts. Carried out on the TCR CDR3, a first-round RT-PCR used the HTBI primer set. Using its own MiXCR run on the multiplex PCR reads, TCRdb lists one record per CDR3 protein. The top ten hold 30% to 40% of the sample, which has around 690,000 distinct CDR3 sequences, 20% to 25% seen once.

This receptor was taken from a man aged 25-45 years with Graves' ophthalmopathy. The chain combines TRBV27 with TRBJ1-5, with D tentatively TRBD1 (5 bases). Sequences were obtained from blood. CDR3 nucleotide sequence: TGTGCCAGCAGTCCGACTGTCCAGGGTAGGGGCAATCAGCCCCAGCATTTT. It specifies CASSPTVQGRGNQPQHF.